This T cell receptor (beta chain) was sequenced in a study of blood T cell repertoires in COVID-19. Authors' data handling: Scientists estimated how many nucleated cells there were by amplifying reference gene primers. Some clones are missing from TCRdb's copy, which holds only in-frame ones; the method was immunoSEQ multiplex PCR. V, J and clone size were drawn from that table, and D and trimming were deduced from the DNA. The sample shows about 140,000 clones, 75% to 90% of them seen only once. The V gene end was trimmed by 0 bases and the J gene end by 2 bases; junction bases not matched to a gene: 7. The CDR3 consists of 18 residues. CDR1 is SGHTA, CDR2 FQGNSA, per germline.

The clonotype comes from a man aged 45-65 years who had recovered from COVID-19. Sequencing input: peripheral blood. The chain joins TRBV7-2 to TRBJ2-1, with 10 bases aligning to TRBD2. In DNA, the CDR3 is TGTGCCAGCAGCTTAGCGGGGGTAGCGGGGGGCACCTACAATGAGCAGTTCTTC. It is translated as CASSLAGVAGGTYNEQFF.